Here is one T cell receptor beta chain with its context. Its antigen is unknown. Different DNA sequences within this sample yield the same CDR3. The data belong to a study of shared clonotypes between healthy human individuals. Points from the study as a whole: Among the subsets, naive ones generally showed larger estimated richness than memory ones. Despite large depth, rarefaction showed incomplete sorted-subset sequencing. Non-shared clonotypes showed lower generation probabilities than clonotypes common to all four donors.

Generated by immunoSEQ multiplex PCR, the TCRdb table keeps only in-frame clones and is missing some. The sample lists some 2.4 million clones, approximately 93% seen once, with around 0.37% in the top ten. Germline loops: CDR1 SGHDN, CDR2 FVKESK. This CDR3 contains 11 residues. The germline V and J ends were trimmed by 3 bases and 4 bases, with 3 bases remaining between them. This TCR was recovered from a man aged 18 to 35 in good health. Some clones in this sample may be carry-over from other donors' samples. Sequenced: naive CD4+ T cells from PBMCs. Subset in this sample: CD45RA+ positively selected. J is TRBJ2-5 and V is TRBV14, with unresolved D. CDR3 protein: CASSHRETQYF. CDR3 bases: TGTGCCAGCAGCCATAGAGAGACCCAGTACTTC.